This TCR beta chain was captured by sequencing in a study of beta chain features in type 1 diabetes. Germline V gene lookup returns CDR1 SNHLY and CDR2 FYNNEI. V lost 8 bases, J lost 4 bases, and 15 bases lay in between. The CDR3 covers 13 residues. cDNA synthesis used the whole RNA isolate, giving expressed TCRB sequences. TCRdb keeps only in-frame clones here, not all; method: immunoSEQ multiplex PCR. This table has some 180,000 clones, roughly an eighth appearing once. Material for sequencing was central memory CD4+ T cells from blood. This sequence was found in a woman younger than 30 in good health. V gene TRBV2 combines with J gene TRBJ2-7; tentative D call: TRBD2 (6 bases). CDR3: CASRSGGVYEQYF. The CDR3 DNA follows: TGTGCCAGCCGTAGCGGAGGGGTATACGAGCAGTACTTC.